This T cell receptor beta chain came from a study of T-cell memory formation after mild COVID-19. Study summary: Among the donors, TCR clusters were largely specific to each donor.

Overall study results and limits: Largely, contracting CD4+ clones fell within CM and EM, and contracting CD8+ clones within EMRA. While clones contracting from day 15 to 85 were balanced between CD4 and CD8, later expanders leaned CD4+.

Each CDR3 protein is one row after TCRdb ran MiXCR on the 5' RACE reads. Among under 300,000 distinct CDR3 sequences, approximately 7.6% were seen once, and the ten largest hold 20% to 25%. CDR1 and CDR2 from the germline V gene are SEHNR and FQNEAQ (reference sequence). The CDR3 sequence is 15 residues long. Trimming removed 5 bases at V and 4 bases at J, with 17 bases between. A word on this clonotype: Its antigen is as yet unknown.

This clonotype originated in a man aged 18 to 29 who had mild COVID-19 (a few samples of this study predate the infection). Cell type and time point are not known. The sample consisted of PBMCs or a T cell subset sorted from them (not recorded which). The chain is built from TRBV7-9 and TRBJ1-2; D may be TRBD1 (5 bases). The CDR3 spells CASSTGTPQGYGYTF. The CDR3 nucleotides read TGTGCCAGCAGCACCGGGACTCCCCAGGGCTATGGCTACACCTTC.